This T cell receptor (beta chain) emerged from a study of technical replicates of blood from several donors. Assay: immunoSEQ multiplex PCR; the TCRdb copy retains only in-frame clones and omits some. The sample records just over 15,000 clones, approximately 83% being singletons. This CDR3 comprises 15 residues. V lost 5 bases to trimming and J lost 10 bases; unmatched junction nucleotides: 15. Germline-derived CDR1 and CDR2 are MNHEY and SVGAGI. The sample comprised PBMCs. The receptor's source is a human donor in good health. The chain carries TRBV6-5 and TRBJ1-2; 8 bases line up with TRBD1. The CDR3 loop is CASSKTPGGSGDYTF. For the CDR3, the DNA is TGTGCCAGCAGTAAAACCCCAGGGGGCAGTGGGGACTACACCTTC.